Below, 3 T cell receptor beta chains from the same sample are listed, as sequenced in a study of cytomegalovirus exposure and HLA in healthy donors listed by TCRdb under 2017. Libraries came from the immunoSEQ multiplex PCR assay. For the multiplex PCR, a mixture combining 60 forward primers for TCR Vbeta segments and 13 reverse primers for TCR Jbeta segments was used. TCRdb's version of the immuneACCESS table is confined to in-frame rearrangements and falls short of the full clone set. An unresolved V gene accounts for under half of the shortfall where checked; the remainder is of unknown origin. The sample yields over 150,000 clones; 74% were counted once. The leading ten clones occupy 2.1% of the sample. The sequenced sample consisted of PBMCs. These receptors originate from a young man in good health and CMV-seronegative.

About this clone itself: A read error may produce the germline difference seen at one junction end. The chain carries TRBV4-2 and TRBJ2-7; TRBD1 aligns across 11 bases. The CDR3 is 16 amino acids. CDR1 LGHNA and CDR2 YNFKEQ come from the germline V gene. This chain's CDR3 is CASSRGGQGASFEQYF. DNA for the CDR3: TGTGCCAGCAGCCGGGGAGGACAGGGGGCTTCCTTCGAGCAGTACTTC.

CDR3: CASSFGTGRHEQYF. CDR3 in DNA: TGTGCCAGCAGCTTTGGGACAGGGAGACACGAGCAGTACTTC. The chain is built from TRBV5-6 and TRBJ2-5; 9 bases map to TRBD1. The J call may be in error: the DNA end matches TRBJ2-7 better. Germline CDR1 SGHDT, CDR2 YYEEEE. CDR3 length: 14 amino acids.

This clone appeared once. The CDR3 bases are TGTGCCAGCAGCATACTAGCGGGGGTCACAGATACGCAGTATTTT. As protein: CASSILAGVTDTQYF. This rearrangement joins TRBV7-9 to TRBJ2-3, with 11 bases that match TRBD2. Per germline, CDR1 SEHNR and CDR2 FQNEAQ (reference sequence). The CDR3 length is 15 residues. Trimming at V came to 5 bases and at J to 2 bases, leaving 3 bases not matched to a gene.